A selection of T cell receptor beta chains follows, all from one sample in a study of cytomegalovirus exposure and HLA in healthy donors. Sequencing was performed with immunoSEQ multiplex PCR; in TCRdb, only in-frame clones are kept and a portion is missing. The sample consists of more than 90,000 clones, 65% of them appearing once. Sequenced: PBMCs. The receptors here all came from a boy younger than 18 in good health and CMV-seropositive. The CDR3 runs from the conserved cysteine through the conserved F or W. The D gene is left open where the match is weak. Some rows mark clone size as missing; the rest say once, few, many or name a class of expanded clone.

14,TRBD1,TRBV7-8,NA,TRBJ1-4,CASSLRDRAEKLFF,TGTGCCAGCAGCTTAAGAGACAGGGCCGAAAAACTGTTTTTT
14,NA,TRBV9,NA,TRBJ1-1,CASSVGGFDTEAFF,TGTGCCAGTAGCGTAGGAGGGTTTGACACTGAAGCTTTCTTT
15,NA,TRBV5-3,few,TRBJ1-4,CARSSMWGSTRGLFF,TGTGCCAGAAGCTCCATGTGGGGGTCCACCCGGGGGCTGTTTTTT
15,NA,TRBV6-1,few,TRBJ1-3,CASSSRSGTGNTIYF,TGTGCCAGCAGTTCCCGATCAGGGACTGGAAACACCATATATTTT
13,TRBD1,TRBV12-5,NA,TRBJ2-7,CASGPKGGREQYF,TGTGCTAGTGGGCCAAAAGGGGGCCGGGAGCAGTACTTC
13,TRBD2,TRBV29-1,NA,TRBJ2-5,CSVEAGGRETQYF,TGCAGCGTTGAGGCGGGGGGGCGGGAGACCCAGTACTTC
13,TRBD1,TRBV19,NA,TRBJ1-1,CASSNQGGTEAFF,TGTGCCAGTAGTAACCAGGGGGGCACTGAAGCTTTCTTT
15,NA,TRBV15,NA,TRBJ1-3,CATSRDHRNEDTIYF,TGTGCCACCAGCAGAGATCACAGGAATGAAGACACCATATATTTT
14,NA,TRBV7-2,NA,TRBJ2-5,CASSFDRSGKTQYF,TGTGCCAGCAGTTTTGACAGATCTGGAAAGACCCAGTACTTC
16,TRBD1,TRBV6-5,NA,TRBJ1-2,CASSYDGTGFEYGYPF,TGTGCCAGCAGTTACGATGGGACAGGTTTTGAGTATGGCTACCCCTTC
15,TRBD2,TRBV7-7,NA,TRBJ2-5,CASSLSGRAGETQYF,TGTGCTAGCAGCTTGTCCGGGAGGGCCGGGGAGACCCAGTACTTC
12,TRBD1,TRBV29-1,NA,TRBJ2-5,CSAGTGAETQYF,TGCAGCGCCGGGACAGGGGCCGAGACCCAGTACTTC
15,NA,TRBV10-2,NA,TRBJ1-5,CASSRYRDSNQPQHF,TGCGCCAGCAGCCGTTACAGAGATAGCAATCAGCCCCAGCATTTT